This T cell receptor beta chain was retrieved from a study of shared clonotypes between healthy human individuals. Overall study context: CD4 naive and CD4 memory each took three plates per donor, while CD8 naive took two and CD8 memory one.

The V gene's germline CDR1 is SGHVS and CDR2 FNYEAQ. CDR3 length: 15 amino acids. V trimming: 4 bases; J trimming: 6 bases; junction bases outside the gene matches: 4. Per the authors' pipeline: In the immunoSEQ data, sequences were junction-only and lacked quality scores, so filtering differed. Clones were read by immunoSEQ multiplex PCR, and TCRdb kept only the in-frame ones, dropping some. V, J and clone size were drawn from that table, and D and trimming were deduced from the DNA. The repertoire holds millions of clones, with 93% as singletons. The naive CD8 subset, CD45RO-negative cells positively selected for CCR7, excluded terminally differentiated effector memory CD45RA+ cells.

This receptor was taken from a man aged 18 to 29 in good health. Some clones in this sample may be carry-over from other donors' samples. The chain employs TRBV7-6 and TRBJ2-3, with 13 bases matching TRBD2. Material for sequencing was naive CD8+ T cells from PBMCs. The CDR3 here is CASSWTSGSRDTQYF. The CDR3 bases are TGTGCCAGCAGCTGGACTAGCGGGAGCAGGGATACGCAGTATTTT.